This TCR beta chain came from a study of T cell responses to AZD1222 COVID-19 vaccine. The CDR3 is made up of 16 amino acids. The junction had 9 bases not matched to a gene; V was cut back by 6 bases and J by 4 bases. CDR1 and CDR2 (germline): LGHDT, YNNKEL (reference sequence). General observations from the study: After the peak T cell response, and only then, were repertoires sampled. Seropositivity was recorded at baseline in only a handful of AZD1222 recipients. Recipients of two AZD1222 doses showed rising Spike-specific TCR breadth and depth. The donor group comprised mostly white British people and more females; the analysis possibly underestimated clonal diversity.

Repertoires were generated with immunoSEQ multiplex PCR, while TCRdb's copy carries only in-frame clones and drops some. The sample has around 100,000 clones; about 90% are singletons. In regard to this clone: Its antigen remains unknown.

The chain joins TRBV3-1 (or the pseudogene TRBV3-2) to TRBJ1-2; 12 nucleotides align to TRBD1. Sequencing used peripheral blood, obtained on day 0 of AZD1222 vaccination. This clonotype was obtained from an adult in good health. In DNA, the CDR3 is TGTGCCAGCAGTTTGGGACAGGGGGCGCTGGGCTATGGCTACACCTTC. As protein: CASSLGQGALGYGYTF.